This entry features one T cell receptor beta chain sequence. Its antigen is currently unknown. The sample comes from a study of T-cell reconstitution after alpha-beta-depleted transplantation in children. The V gene lost 3 bases and the J gene lost 2 bases, with 21 bases spanning the gap. The CDR3 has 17 residues. Looked up from germline, CDR1 is SGHRS and CDR2 is YFSETQ. The TCRbeta library incorporated unique molecular identifiers. MiXCR, applied by TCRdb to the PCR reads, yields one record per CDR3 protein. The data contain about 580,000 distinct CDR3 sequences, more than 20% of them singletons. The study, taken as a whole, reports: Surviving recipient T cells and intrathymic progenitors accounted for some patients' high TCRbeta diversity at day 60.

This sequence joins TRBV5-1 and TRBJ2-7; perhaps TRBD1 as D (6 bases). This clonotype originated in a boy in the first two years of life with Wiskott-Aldrich syndrome, due to receive a stem cell transplant. The material sequenced was PBMCs, taken before TCRalphabeta/CD19-depleted stem cell transplant. DNA of the CDR3: TGCGCCAGCAGCTCCATCAACACAGGGATTCGGCCCTACGAGCAGTACTTC. Translated, it gives CASSSINTGIRPYEQYF.